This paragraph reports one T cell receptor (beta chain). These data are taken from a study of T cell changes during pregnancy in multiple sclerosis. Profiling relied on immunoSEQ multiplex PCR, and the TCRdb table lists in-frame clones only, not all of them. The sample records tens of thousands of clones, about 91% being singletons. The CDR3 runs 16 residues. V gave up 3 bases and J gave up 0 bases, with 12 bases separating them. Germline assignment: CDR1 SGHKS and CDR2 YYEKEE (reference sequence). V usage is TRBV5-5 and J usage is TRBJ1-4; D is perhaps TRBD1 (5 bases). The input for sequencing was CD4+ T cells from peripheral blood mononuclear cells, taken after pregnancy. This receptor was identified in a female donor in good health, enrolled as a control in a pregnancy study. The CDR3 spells CASSSARQTTNEKLFF. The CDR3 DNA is TGTGCCAGCAGCTCCGCTAGACAGACAACTAATGAAAAACTGTTTTTT. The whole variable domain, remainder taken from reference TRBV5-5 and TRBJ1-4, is DAGVTQSPTHLIKTRGQQVTLRCSPISGHKSVSWYQQVLGQGPQFIFQYYEKEERGRGNFPDRFSARQFPNYSSELNVNALLLGDSALYLCASSSARQTTNEKLFFGSGTQLSVL.